These T cell receptor beta chains were read from a single sample in a study of cytomegalovirus exposure and HLA in healthy donors. Sequencing used immunoSEQ multiplex PCR; TCRdb keeps in-frame clones, though not all of them. The top ten hold over 6.5% of the sample, which has roughly 200,000 clones, 12% seen once. The specimen was PBMCs. Source of these receptors: a man between 45 and 60 years old in good health and CMV-seropositive. CDR3s include the opening cysteine and the closing phenylalanine or tryptophan. A D gene is named only where the DNA matches it firmly. Some rows mark clone size as missing; the rest say once, few, many or name a class of expanded clone.

V gene	D gene	J gene	clone size	CDR3 DNA	CDR3 protein
TRBV28	.	TRBJ2-3	.	TGTGCCAGCAGTTTTAGGGAGGCTGCGGATACGCAGTATTTT	CASSFREAADTQYF
TRBV29-1	.	TRBJ1-1	.	TGCCTTACATCTCGGGGGACTGAAGCTTTCTTT	CLTSRGTEAFF
TRBV9	.	TRBJ2-2	few	TGTGCCAGCAGCGTAGGTCCTACCGGGGAGCTGTTTTTT	CASSVGPTGELFF
TRBV5-1	TRBD1	TRBJ2-7	few	TGCGCCAGCAGGCCCGAGGGGGGACAGGTGGAGGAGCAGTACTTC	CASRPEGGQVEEQYF
TRBV5-6	TRBD1	TRBJ1-2	few	TGTGCCAGCAGCTTGGCTGACAGGGGGCCTGCTGGTGGCTATGGCTACACCTTC	CASSLADRGPAGGYGYTF
TRBV6-5	TRBD2	TRBJ2-7	few	TGTGCCAGCAGTTCCCGGGGGGGGTCCTACGAGCAGTACTTC	CASSSRGGSYEQYF
TRBV4-3	TRBD1	TRBJ2-1	.	TGCGCCAGCAGCCATGGACAGGGGGCGGATGATGAGCAGTTCTTC	CASSHGQGADDEQFF
TRBV6-1	TRBD1	TRBJ1-1	few	TGTGCCAGCACCCCGGGACAGGGGGCTGTTGAAGCTTTCTTT	CASTPGQGAVEAFF
TRBV6-6	.	TRBJ1-1	.	TGTGCCAGCAGTTACCAGGGGTGGACTGAAGCTTTCTTT	CASSYQGWTEAFF
TRBV9	.	TRBJ1-6	few	TGTGCCAGCAGCGCAGAGACAGACTCCTATAATTCACCCCTCCACTTT	CASSAETDSYNSPLHF
TRBV27	.	TRBJ1-2	.	TGTGCCAGCAGTTTTTCAGGGAACTATGGCTACACCTTC	CASSFSGNYGYTF
TRBV7-2	TRBD1	TRBJ1-3	.	TGTGCCAGCAGCGAGGACAGGGAAACCATATATTTT	CASSEDRETIYF
TRBV28	TRBD1	TRBJ1-1	few	TGTGCCAGCAGTTTACCGTTAGGCACAGGGGCGCCCATGAACACTGAAGCTTTCTTT	CASSLPLGTGAPMNTEAFF
TRBV7-9	.	TRBJ2-2	.	TGTGCCAGCAGTTCTACATCAGGGGTTCCCGGGGAGCTGTTTTTT	CASSSTSGVPGELFF
TRBV30	.	TRBJ2-7	few	TGTGCCTTGATACAGGGTGTCCACGAGCAGTACTTC	CALIQGVHEQYF
TRBV10-3	TRBD2	TRBJ2-2	few	TGTGCCATCAGTACGGGACTAGCGGGGGGAAACACCGGGGAGCTGTTTTTT	CAISTGLAGGNTGELFF
TRBV7-6	TRBD1	TRBJ2-3	few	TGTGCCAGCAGCCGACAGGGGGCCGGGGCAGATACGCAGTATTTT	CASSRQGAGADTQYF
TRBV5-4	.	TRBJ2-3	few	TGTGCCAGCAGCTTGTCTGCGGCAGATACGCAGTATTTT	CASSLSAADTQYF
TRBV6-1	TRBD1	TRBJ1-2	.	TGTGCCAGCAGTGGTTCCCAGGGGGGAAACTATGGCTACACCTTC	CASSGSQGGNYGYTF
TRBV5-1	TRBD2	TRBJ2-5	.	TGCGCCAGCAGCTCTACCCCGGGGGGAGAAGAGACCCAGTACTTC	CASSSTPGGEETQYF
TRBV5-1	.	TRBJ1-1	few	TGCGCCAGCAGCTTGGTGCCCCAGTATGAAGCTTTCTTT	CASSLVPQYEAFF
TRBV7-9	.	TRBJ2-3	few	TGTGCCAGCAGCTTAACTACAGGGAGACGCACAGATACGCAGTATTTT	CASSLTTGRRTDTQYF
TRBV19	TRBD1	TRBJ2-3	few	TGTGCCAGTAGCGGCCCCGGGACAGGGGTAGGAGATACGCAGTATTTT	CASSGPGTGVGDTQYF
TRBV5-1	TRBD1	TRBJ2-7	.	TGCGCCAGCAGCCAAGGGACAGGGGGAAGCGATCAGTACTTC	CASSQGTGGSDQYF
TRBV5-8	TRBD1	TRBJ2-3	.	TGTGCCAGCAGCTGGGCTGGACAGGGAACAGATACGCAGTATTTT	CASSWAGQGTDTQYF
TRBV4-3	.	TRBJ2-3	.	TGCGCCAGCAGCCACCGAGGGACAGATACGCAGTATTTT	CASSHRGTDTQYF
TRBV9	TRBD1	TRBJ1-3	.	TGTGCCAGCAGCGCGATCGGGACAGCCGGAAACACCATATATTTT	CASSAIGTAGNTIYF
TRBV5-1	.	TRBJ1-4	.	TGCGCCAGCAGCCGAGACAGACCTAATGAAAAACTGTTTTTT	CASSRDRPNEKLFF
TRBV19	TRBD2	TRBJ2-7	few	TGTGCCAGTAGTCTAGCGGTTGACTACGAGCAGTACTTC	CASSLAVDYEQYF
TRBV9	.	TRBJ1-1	few	TGTGCCAGCACCGCCGGGGGGGGGAACACTGAAGCTTTCTTT	CASTAGGGNTEAFF
TRBV28	.	TRBJ1-5	few	TGTGCCAGCAGTTTACAGGGGCATCTTTATCAGCCCCAGCATTTT	CASSLQGHLYQPQHF
TRBV6-1	.	TRBJ2-5	few	TGTGCCAGCAGTGAAGCCGGAAGGGGGACCCAGTACTTC	CASSEAGRGTQYF
TRBV4-3	.	TRBJ1-2	.	TGCGCCAGCAGCCAAGATGTAGGGGCGAACTATGGCTACACCTTC	CASSQDVGANYGYTF
TRBV28	.	TRBJ1-2	.	TGTGCCACCGCAGTGAACTATGGCTACACCTTC	CATAVNYGYTF
TRBV7-9	.	TRBJ1-2	few	TGTGCCAGCAGCTTAGCAGGGACACCCAACTATGGCTACACCTTC	CASSLAGTPNYGYTF
TRBV7-2	TRBD1	TRBJ1-1	many	TGTGCCAGCAGCCTGGGACAGTTTAACACTGAAGCTTTCTTT	CASSLGQFNTEAFF
TRBV20-1	.	TRBJ2-7	.	TGCAGTGTGGCCCCGTTGGACGAGCAGTACTTC	CSVAPLDEQYF
TRBV6-5	TRBD1	TRBJ1-2	few	TGTGCCAGCAGTTACTCCCGCAGGGGGCGGAACTATGGCTACACCTTC	CASSYSRRGRNYGYTF
TRBV6-5	TRBD1	TRBJ1-2	.	TGTGCCAGCAAAGTGACAGGGGGAATCGATGGCTACACCTTC	CASKVTGGIDGYTF
TRBV6-5	.	TRBJ1-3	few	TGTGCCAGCAGTAATAGGGGGACTGGAAACACCATATATTTT	CASSNRGTGNTIYF
TRBV4-1	.	TRBJ1-5	.	TGCGCCAGCAGCCAAGACCCGTATCAGCCCCAGCATTTT	CASSQDPYQPQHF
TRBV29-1	.	TRBJ1-2	.	TGCAGCGTTGAGGAGGGTGGAAGGGTAAATGGCTACACCTTC	CSVEEGGRVNGYTF
TRBV9	.	TRBJ1-5	few	TGTGCCAGCAGCCCCGGTGGGCAGCTCAATCAGCCCCAGCATTTT	CASSPGGQLNQPQHF
TRBV29-1	.	TRBJ2-7	.	TGCAGCGTTGCGTCAGGCTACGAGCAGTACTTC	CSVASGYEQYF
TRBV19	TRBD1	TRBJ2-4	few	TGTGCCAGTAGTATCGCGACAGGGGTGGGCAAAAACATTCAGTACTTC	CASSIATGVGKNIQYF
TRBV9	TRBD2	TRBJ2-7	.	TGTGCCAGCAGCCTTAGCGGGGGGGCCGACGAGCAGTACTTC	CASSLSGGADEQYF
TRBV28	TRBD2	TRBJ2-1	.	TGTGCCAGCAGTTTATCCCTCCCTAGCGGGGGGTACAATGAGCAGTTCTTC	CASSLSLPSGGYNEQFF
TRBV30	TRBD1	TRBJ2-7	.	TGTGCCTGGATCAGACAGGGAAGCTCCTACGAGCAGTACTTC	CAWIRQGSSYEQYF
TRBV7-8	TRBD2	TRBJ2-1	few	TGTGCCAGCAGACGTGCGGGGGGGCCATACAATGAGCAGTTCTTC	CASRRAGGPYNEQFF
TRBV6-1	TRBD1	TRBJ1-5	.	TGTGCCAGCAGGGCGGGGACAGGGGGCCAGCCCCAGCATTTT	CASRAGTGGQPQHF
TRBV5-4	TRBD2	TRBJ2-5	.	TGTGCCAGCAGCTTGGATTCCCGGGGGGGGGAGACCCAGTACTTC	CASSLDSRGGETQYF
TRBV4-3	.	TRBJ2-7	.	TGCGCCAGCAGCCAGGGGCGGACCTACGAGCAGTACTTC	CASSQGRTYEQYF